The clone carrying this TCR beta chain was counted only a few times. Its antigen is unidentified. The source of the sample is a study of T cells after yellow fever vaccination. Points from the study as a whole: A faster peak, day 5 versus 15, was reached by the weaker secondary response. Abundant bulk-derived clonotypes could contaminate FACS-sorted repertoires. Among primary-vaccination clones, most reappeared after the booster, at 95% to 96% for CD4 and roughly 88% for CD8.

UMIs were added to TCR cDNA along with a universal primer site when it was made by 5'RACE template switching. MiXCR was run by TCRdb on the 5' RACE reads, yielding one entry per CDR3 protein. This repertoire shows 620,000 or so distinct CDR3 sequences, 9% to 15% found once; its top ten account for 14% to 15%. CDR1 and CDR2 (germline): LNHDA, SQIVND (reference sequence). Unmatched junction bases numbered 9, after V lost 6 bases and J lost 7 bases. This CDR3 comprises 14 residues. The source material was PBMCs, sampled on the day of the yellow fever booster vaccination. The chain links TRBV19 to TRBJ1-5; 7 positions agree with TRBD1. This sequence originates from a man aged 30 to 39 who received the YFV17D yellow fever vaccine. The CDR3 nucleotides are TGTGCCAGTAGACAAACAGGGGAGGGCCAGCCCCAGCATTTT. Its translation: CASRQTGEGQPQHF.